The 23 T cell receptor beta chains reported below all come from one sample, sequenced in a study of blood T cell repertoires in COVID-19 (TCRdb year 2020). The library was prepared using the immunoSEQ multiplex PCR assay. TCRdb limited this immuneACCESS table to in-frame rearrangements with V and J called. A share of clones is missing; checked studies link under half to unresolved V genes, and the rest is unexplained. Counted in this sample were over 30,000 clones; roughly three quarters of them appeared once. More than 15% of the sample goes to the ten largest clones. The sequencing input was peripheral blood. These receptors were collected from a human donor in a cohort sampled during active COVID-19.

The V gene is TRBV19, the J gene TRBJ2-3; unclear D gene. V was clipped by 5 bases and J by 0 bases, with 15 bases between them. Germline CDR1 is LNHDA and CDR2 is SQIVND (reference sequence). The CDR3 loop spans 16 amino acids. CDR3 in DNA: TGTGCCAGTAGTGGGTCGCTAGGAGTTAGCACAGATACGCAGTATTTT. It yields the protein CASSGSLGVSTDTQYF.

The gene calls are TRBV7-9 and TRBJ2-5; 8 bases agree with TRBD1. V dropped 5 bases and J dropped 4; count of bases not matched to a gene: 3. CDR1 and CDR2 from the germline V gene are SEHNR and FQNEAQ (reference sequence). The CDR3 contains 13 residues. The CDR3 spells CASSPGGLETQYF. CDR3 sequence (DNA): TGTGCCAGCAGCCCAGGGGGCCTAGAGACCCAGTACTTC.

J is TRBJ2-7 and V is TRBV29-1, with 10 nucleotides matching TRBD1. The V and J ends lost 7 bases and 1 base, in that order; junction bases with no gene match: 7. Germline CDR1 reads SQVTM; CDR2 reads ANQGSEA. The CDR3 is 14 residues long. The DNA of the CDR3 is TGCAGCGCGCGGGGGACAGGGGCATCCTACGAGCAGTACTTC. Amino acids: CSARGTGASYEQYF.

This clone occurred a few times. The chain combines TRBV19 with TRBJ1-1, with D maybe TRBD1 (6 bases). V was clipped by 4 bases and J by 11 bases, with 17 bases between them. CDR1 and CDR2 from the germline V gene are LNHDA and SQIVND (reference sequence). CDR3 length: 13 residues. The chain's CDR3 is CASSSERMGAAFF. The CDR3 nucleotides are TGTGCCAGTAGTAGTGAGAGGATGGGGGCGGCTTTCTTT. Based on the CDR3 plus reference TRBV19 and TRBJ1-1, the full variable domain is DGGITQSPKYLFRKEGQNVTLSCEQNLNHDAMYWYRQDPGQGLRLIYYSQIVNDFQKGDIAEGYSVSREKKESFPLTVTSAQKNPTAFYLCASSSERMGAAFFGQGTRLTVV.

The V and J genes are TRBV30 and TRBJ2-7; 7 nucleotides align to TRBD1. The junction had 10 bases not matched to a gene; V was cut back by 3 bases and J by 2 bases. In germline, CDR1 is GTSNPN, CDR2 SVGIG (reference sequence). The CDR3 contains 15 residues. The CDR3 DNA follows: TGTGCCTGGAGACCACAGGGGACCAAGACCTACGAGCAGTACTTC. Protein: CAWRPQGTKTYEQYF.

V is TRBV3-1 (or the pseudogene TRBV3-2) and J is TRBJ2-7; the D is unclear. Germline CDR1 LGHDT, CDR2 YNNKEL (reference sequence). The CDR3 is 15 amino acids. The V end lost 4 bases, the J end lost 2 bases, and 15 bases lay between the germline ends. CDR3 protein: CASSPLTDTTYEQYF. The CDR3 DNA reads TGTGCCAGCAGCCCTCTAACAGATACCACCTACGAGCAGTACTTC.

The DNA for the CDR3 is TGTGCCAGCAGCCGGGACAGGGGATGGGATGGCTACACCTTC. Its protein is CASSRDRGWDGYTF. This chain uses TRBV3-1 (or the pseudogene TRBV3-2) with TRBJ1-2, with 10 bases lining up with TRBD1. Trimming at V came to 4 bases and at J to 6 bases, leaving 5 bases not matched to a gene. The CDR3 covers 14 residues. Germline V CDR1 and CDR2: LGHDT, YNNKEL (reference sequence).

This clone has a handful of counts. The CDR3 coding sequence is TGCGCCAGTAAACGAGGGACTAGCGACTCCTACGAGCAGTACTTC. Translating gives CASKRGTSDSYEQYF. The chain carries TRBV5-1 and TRBJ2-7; 10 bases fit TRBD2. This CDR3 has 15 residues. CDR1 is SGHRS and CDR2 is YFSETQ in the germline V gene. V trimming: 8 bases; J trimming: 0 bases; junction bases outside the gene matches: 8.

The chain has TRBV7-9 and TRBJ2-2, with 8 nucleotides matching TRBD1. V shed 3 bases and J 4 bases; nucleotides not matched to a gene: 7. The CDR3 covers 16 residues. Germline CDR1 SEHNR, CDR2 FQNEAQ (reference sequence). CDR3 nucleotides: TGTGCCAGCAGCTTCGGACAGGGATTCTTCACCGGGGAGCTGTTTTTT. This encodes CASSFGQGFFTGELFF.

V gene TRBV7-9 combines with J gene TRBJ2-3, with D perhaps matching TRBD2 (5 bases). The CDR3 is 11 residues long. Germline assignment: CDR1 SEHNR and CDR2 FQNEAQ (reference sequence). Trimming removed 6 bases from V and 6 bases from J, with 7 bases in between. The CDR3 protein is CASRREDTQYF. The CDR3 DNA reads TGTGCCAGCAGGAGGGAGGATACGCAGTATTTT.

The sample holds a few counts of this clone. The CDR3 nucleotides are TGTGCCAGCAGCCAAGTAGATGCTGGAAACACCATATATTTT. It translates to CASSQVDAGNTIYF. The chain combines TRBV3-1 (or the pseudogene TRBV3-2) with TRBJ1-3; D is ambiguous. The CDR3 is 14 amino acids. Germline V gives CDR1 LGHDT, CDR2 YNNKEL (reference sequence). With 1 base removed from V and 2 bases from J, the gap between germline ends came to 6 bases.

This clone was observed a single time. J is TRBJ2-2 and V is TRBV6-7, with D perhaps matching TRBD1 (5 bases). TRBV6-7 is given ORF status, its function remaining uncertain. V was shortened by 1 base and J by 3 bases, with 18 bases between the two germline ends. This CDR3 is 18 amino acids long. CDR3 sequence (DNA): TGTGCCAGCAGTTACTACCTTAGGGGCCCGCCGGACACCGGGGAGCTGTTTTTT. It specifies CASSYYLRGPPDTGELFF.

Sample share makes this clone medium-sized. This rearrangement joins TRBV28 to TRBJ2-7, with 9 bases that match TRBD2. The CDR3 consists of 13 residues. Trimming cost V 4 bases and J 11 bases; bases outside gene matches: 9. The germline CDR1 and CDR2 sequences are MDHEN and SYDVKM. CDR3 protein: CASSWVAGEGKYF. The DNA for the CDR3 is TGTGCCAGCAGTTGGGTAGCGGGGGAGGGGAAGTACTTC. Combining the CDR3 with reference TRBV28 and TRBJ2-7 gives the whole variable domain DVKVTQSSRYLVKRTGEKVFLECVQDMDHENMFWYRQDPGLGLRLIYFSYDVKMKEKGDIPEGYSVSREKKERFSLILESASTNQTSMYLCASSWVAGEGKYFGPGTRLTVT.

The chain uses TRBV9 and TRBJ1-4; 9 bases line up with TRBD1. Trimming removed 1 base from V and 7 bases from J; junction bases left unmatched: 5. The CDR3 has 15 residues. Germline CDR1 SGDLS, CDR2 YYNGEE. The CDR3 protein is CASSVSGTGLEKLFF. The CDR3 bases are TGTGCCAGCAGCGTAAGCGGGACAGGGCTTGAAAAACTGTTTTTT.

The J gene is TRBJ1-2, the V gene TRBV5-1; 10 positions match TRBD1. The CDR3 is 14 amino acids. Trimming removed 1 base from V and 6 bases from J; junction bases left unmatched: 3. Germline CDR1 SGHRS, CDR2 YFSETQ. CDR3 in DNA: TGCGCCAGCAGCTTGAGGACAGGGGGTAATGGCTACACCTTC. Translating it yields CASSLRTGGNGYTF.

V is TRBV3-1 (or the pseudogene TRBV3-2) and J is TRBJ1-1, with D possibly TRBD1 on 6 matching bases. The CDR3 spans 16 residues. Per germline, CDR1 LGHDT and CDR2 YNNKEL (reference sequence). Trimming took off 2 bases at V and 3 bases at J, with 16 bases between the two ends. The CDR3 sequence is CASSQRGGRGYTEAFF. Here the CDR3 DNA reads TGTGCCAGCAGCCAAAGGGGGGGGCGTGGGTACACTGAAGCTTTCTTT.

CDR3 residues: CAIKARTASYEQYF. The DNA for the CDR3 is TGTGCCATCAAGGCCAGGACAGCGTCCTACGAGCAGTACTTC. The V call is TRBV10-3, the J call TRBJ2-7, with D possibly TRBD1 on 6 matching bases. This CDR3 spans 14 amino acids. Per the germline V gene, CDR1 is ENHRY and CDR2 is SYGVKD. The V end lost 7 bases, the J end lost 1 base, and 14 bases lay between the germline ends.

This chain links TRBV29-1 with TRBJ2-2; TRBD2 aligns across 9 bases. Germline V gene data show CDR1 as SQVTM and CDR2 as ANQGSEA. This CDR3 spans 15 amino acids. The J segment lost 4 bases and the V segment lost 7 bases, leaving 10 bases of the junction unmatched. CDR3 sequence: CSAPGAGGFTGELFF. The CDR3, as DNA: TGCAGCGCCCCCGGAGCGGGAGGTTTCACCGGGGAGCTGTTTTTT.

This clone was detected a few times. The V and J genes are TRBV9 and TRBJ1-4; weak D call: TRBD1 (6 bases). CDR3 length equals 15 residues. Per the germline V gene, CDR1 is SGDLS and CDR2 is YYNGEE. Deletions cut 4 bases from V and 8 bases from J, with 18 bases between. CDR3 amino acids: CASSKGGIPREKLFF. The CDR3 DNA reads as TGTGCCAGCAGCAAGGGGGGGATTCCTAGGGAAAAACTGTTTTTT.

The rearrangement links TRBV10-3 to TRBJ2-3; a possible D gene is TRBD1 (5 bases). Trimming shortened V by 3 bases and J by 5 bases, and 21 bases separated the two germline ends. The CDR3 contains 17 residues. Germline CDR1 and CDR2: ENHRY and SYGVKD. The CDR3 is CAISDLLGRGVGDTQYF. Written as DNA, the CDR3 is TGTGCCATCAGTGATCTTCTGGGGCGAGGAGTGGGAGATACGCAGTATTTT.

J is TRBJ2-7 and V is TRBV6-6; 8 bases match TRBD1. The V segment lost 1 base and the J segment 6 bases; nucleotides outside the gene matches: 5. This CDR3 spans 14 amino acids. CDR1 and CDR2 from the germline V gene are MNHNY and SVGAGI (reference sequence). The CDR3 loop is CASSYLDRDFEQYF. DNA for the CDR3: TGTGCCAGCAGTTACTTGGACAGGGATTTCGAGCAGTACTTC.

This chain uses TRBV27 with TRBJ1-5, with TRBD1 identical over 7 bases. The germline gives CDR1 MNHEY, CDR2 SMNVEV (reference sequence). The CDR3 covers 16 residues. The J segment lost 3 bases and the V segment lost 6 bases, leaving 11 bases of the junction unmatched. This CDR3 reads CASRPDQGVTNQPQHF. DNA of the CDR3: TGTGCCAGCAGACCCGACCAGGGGGTCACCAATCAGCCCCAGCATTTT.

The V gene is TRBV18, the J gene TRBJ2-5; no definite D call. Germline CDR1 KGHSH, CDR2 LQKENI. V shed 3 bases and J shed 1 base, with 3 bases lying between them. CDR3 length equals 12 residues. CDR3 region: CASSPIQETQYF. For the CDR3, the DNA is TGTGCCAGCTCACCCATCCAAGAGACCCAGTACTTC. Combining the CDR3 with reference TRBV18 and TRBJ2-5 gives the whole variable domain NAGVMQNPRHLVRRRGQEARLRCSPMKGHSHVYWYRQLPEEGLKFMVYLQKENIIDESGMPKERFSAEFPKEGPSILRIQQVVRGDSAAYFCASSPIQETQYFGPGTRLLVL.